These T cell receptor beta chains were read from a single sample in a study of blood T cell repertoires in COVID-19. TCRdb's copy holds only in-frame clones and misses some; the assay was immunoSEQ multiplex PCR. The table shows over 120,000 clones, with over 60% occurring only once. Sample: PBMCs or T cells enriched from blood (not recorded which). The origin of the receptors is a woman aged 50 to 65 who had recovered from COVID-19. The CDR3 runs from the conserved cysteine through the conserved F or W. Fields, in order: V gene, J gene, CDR3 protein.

TRBV9,TRBJ1-3,CASSPNGNTIYF
TRBV6-5,TRBJ2-5,CASSRDYLSFGTQYF
TRBV6-5,TRBJ1-2,CASTADRAYGYTF
TRBV24-1,TRBJ2-2,CATSDSKPGLAAPGELFF
TRBV5-1,TRBJ2-5,CASSLVPGGLETQYF
TRBV28,TRBJ1-1,CASKYPRGTEAFF
TRBV29-1,TRBJ2-3,CSVGASGSTDTQYF
TRBV27,TRBJ1-6,CASSYSFQATLHF
TRBV6-5,TRBJ1-5,CASRQGGSEVQPQHF
TRBV28,TRBJ1-2,CASSLSGDGYTF